Below are 30 T cell receptor beta chains sequenced from a single sample in a study of blood T cell repertoires in COVID-19. The method was immunoSEQ multiplex PCR; TCRdb's version includes in-frame clones alone and lacks a portion of them. The table lists a few hundred thousand clones, roughly 90% of them singletons. The sample taken for sequencing was PBMCs or T cells enriched from blood (not recorded which). The receptor set was obtained from a woman aged 30 to 39 who had recovered from COVID-19.

The rearrangement joins TRBV7-6 to TRBJ1-1, with TRBD1 as a possible D gene (5 bases). CDR1 and CDR2 (germline): SGHVS, FNYEAQ. The CDR3 extends over 15 amino acids. V lost 1 base and J lost 1, with 10 bases in between. CDR3 nucleotide sequence: TGTGCCAGCAGCTTAGAGGAGGGGCGGAACACTGAAGCTTTCTTT. Translation: CASSLEEGRNTEAFF. The complete variable domain, with remaining parts taken from reference TRBV7-6 and TRBJ1-1, reads GAGVSQSPRYKVTKRGQDVALRCDPISGHVSLYWYRQALGQGPEFLTYFNYEAQQDKSGLPNDRFSAERPEGSISTLTIQRTEQRDSAMYRCASSLEEGRNTEAFFGQGTRLTVV.

This sequence joins TRBV6-2 or TRBV6-3 and TRBJ2-3; D is perhaps TRBD1 (6 bases). This CDR3 contains 14 residues. Deletions cut 2 bases from V and 2 bases from J, with 8 bases between. The V gene's germline CDR1 is MNHEY and CDR2 SVGEGT. The CDR3, as DNA: TGTGCCAGCAGTTACAGGGGACACACAGATACGCAGTATTTT. Amino acids: CASSYRGHTDTQYF.

In DNA, the CDR3 is TGTGCCATCACCGCGGGATATAGCGGGGGCCCCCGAAGCAACGAGCAGTACTTC. Translation gives CAITAGYSGGPRSNEQYF. The V call is TRBV10-3, the J call TRBJ2-7, with 9 bases lining up with TRBD2. V gave up 7 bases and J gave up 5 bases; unmatched junction bases: 21. Germline CDR1 is ENHRY and CDR2 is SYGVKD. The CDR3 covers 18 residues.

The V call is TRBV7-6, the J call TRBJ2-7, with 12 nucleotides matching TRBD2. The CDR3 spans 14 residues. In germline, CDR1 is SGHVS, CDR2 FNYEAQ. V was pared by 5 bases and J by 6 bases, with 5 bases of the junction left unmatched. The CDR3 protein is CASSPRTSGVEQYF. CDR3 nucleotides: TGTGCCAGCAGCCCACGGACTAGCGGGGTCGAGCAGTACTTC.

This sequence joins TRBV6-5 and TRBJ1-5; D perhaps matches TRBD1 (6 bases). The CDR3 contains 15 residues. V lost 8 bases and J 4 bases, leaving 18 bases between the germline ends. Per germline, CDR1 MNHEY and CDR2 SVGAGI. The CDR3 DNA reads TGTGCCAGCTCAGTGGGGGCGGGGGCTAATCAGCCCCAGCATTTT. It translates to CASSVGAGANQPQHF.

The rearrangement uses TRBV5-4 and TRBJ1-2, with D hard to call. Per germline, CDR1 SGHNT and CDR2 YYREEE (reference sequence). V was pared by 3 bases and J by 2 bases, with 14 bases between. This CDR3 spans 15 amino acids. The CDR3 loop is CASSYPRTGNYGYTF. CDR3 DNA sequence: TGTGCCAGCAGCTACCCCAGGACTGGAAACTATGGCTACACCTTC.

The V gene is TRBV18, the J gene TRBJ2-5; 7 bases are shared with TRBD2. CDR3 length: 15 residues. Unmatched junction bases numbered 8, after V lost 3 bases and J lost 4 bases. CDR1 and CDR2 (germline): KGHSH, LQKENI. The CDR3 loop is CASSPRGRGRETQYF. The DNA for the CDR3 is TGTGCCAGCTCACCGCGGGGGAGGGGCCGAGAGACCCAGTACTTC. The variable domain in full, with the rest retrieved from reference TRBV18 and TRBJ2-5, is NAGVMQNPRHLVRRRGQEARLRCSPMKGHSHVYWYRQLPEEGLKFMVYLQKENIIDESGMPKERFSAEFPKEGPSILRIQQVVRGDSAAYFCASSPRGRGRETQYFGPGTRLLVL.

The J gene is TRBJ1-2, the V gene TRBV7-9; 7 positions agree with TRBD1. The CDR3 runs to 14 residues. The germline V gene encodes CDR1 SEHNR and CDR2 FQNEAQ (reference sequence). J lost 2 bases, V lost 4 bases, and 4 bases had no gene match. The CDR3 sequence is CASSSSDRNYGYTF. As DNA, the CDR3 is TGTGCCAGCAGCTCTTCGGACAGGAACTATGGCTACACCTTC.

The chain recombines TRBV15 with TRBJ1-1; D call uncertain. Trimming left V 5 bases short and J 1 base short, with 5 bases between. The CDR3 is 12 residues long. Germline V gives CDR1 LNHNV, CDR2 YYDKDF (reference sequence). In DNA, the CDR3 is TGTGCCACCAGCCCCGGGAACACTGAAGCTTTCTTT. Translation gives CATSPGNTEAFF.

The gene calls are TRBV4-2 and TRBJ2-1, with D possibly TRBD2 on 5 matching bases. The CDR3 sequence is 17 residues long. V lost 0 bases and J 6 bases, leaving 18 bases between the germline ends. Germline V gives CDR1 LGHNA, CDR2 YNFKEQ. In DNA form, the CDR3 reads TGTGCCAGCAGCCAAGAAGCCAGCCTAGCTAGGGCCAATGAGCAGTTCTTC. Translation gives CASSQEASLARANEQFF.

The chain uses TRBV12-3 or TRBV12-4 and TRBJ2-6, with 8 bases fitting TRBD1. With V trimmed by 6 bases and J by 11 bases, 6 bases remained unmatched. The CDR3 is 13 residues long. The CDR3, as DNA: TGTGCCAGCAGATCAGGACAGGGCGACGTCCTGACTTTC. It encodes CASRSGQGDVLTF.

The chain carries TRBV7-2 and TRBJ1-2; 7 bases fit TRBD1. There are 14 residues in the CDR3. The germline V gene has CDR1 SGHTA and CDR2 FQGNSA. Trimming at V came to 5 bases and at J to 1 base, leaving 4 bases not matched to a gene. CDR3 amino acids: CASSRDSFNYGYTF. DNA for the CDR3: TGTGCCAGCAGCCGGGACAGCTTTAACTATGGCTACACCTTC.

The chain employs TRBV6-5 and TRBJ2-2; 11 bases are shared with TRBD2. The CDR3 consists of 15 residues. Germline V gene data show CDR1 as MNHEY and CDR2 as SVGAGI. The V segment lost 7 bases and the J segment 7 bases; nucleotides outside the gene matches: 8. CDR3 in DNA: TGTGCCAGCACACTATTAGCGGGGGGGAACGGGGAGCTGTTTTTT. Amino acids: CASTLLAGGNGELFF.

With respect to this clone: In the same sample, other DNA sequences code for this CDR3. V is TRBV7-2 and J is TRBJ1-5; no clear D gene. This CDR3 region has 13 residues. The germline V and J ends were trimmed by 2 bases and 2 bases, with 4 bases remaining between them. Per germline, CDR1 SGHTA and CDR2 FQGNSA. DNA for the CDR3: TGTGCCAGCAGCTTAAGAGGCAATCAGCCCCAGCATTTT. Translating it yields CASSLRGNQPQHF. Drawing the rest from reference TRBV7-2 and TRBJ1-5, the complete variable domain is GAGVSQSPSNKVTEKGKDVELRCDPISGHTALYWYRQSLGQGLEFLIYFQGNSAPDKSGLPSDRFSAERTGGSVSTLTIQRTQQEDSAVYLCASSLRGNQPQHFGDGTRLSIL.

J is TRBJ2-1 and V is TRBV5-5, with 16 bases identical to TRBD2. Germline V gene data show CDR1 as SGHKS and CDR2 as YYEKEE (reference sequence). This CDR3 contains 18 residues. With V trimmed by 0 bases and J by 4 bases, 4 bases remained unmatched. CDR3 in DNA: TGTGCCAGCAGCTTGGTTCCGGGACTAGCGGGGGGGTACAATGAGCAGTTCTTC. This translates into CASSLVPGLAGGYNEQFF.

V is TRBV3-1 (or the pseudogene TRBV3-2) and J is TRBJ2-7; D possibly corresponds to TRBD1 (6 bases). CDR1 is LGHDT, CDR2 YNNKEL, per germline (reference sequence). The germline V and J ends were trimmed by 0 bases and 12 bases, with 12 bases remaining between them. The CDR3 consists of 12 residues. CDR3: CASSQEANRVYF. The CDR3 DNA follows: TGTGCCAGCAGCCAAGAGGCGAACAGGGTGTACTTC.

This clone was recorded once. The chain employs TRBV10-3 and TRBJ1-6; maybe TRBD1 (5 bases). The CDR3 is 14 residues long. Germline lookup yields CDR1 ENHRY and CDR2 SYGVKD. V dropped 7 bases and J dropped 3 bases, with 10 bases sitting between them. The CDR3 coding sequence is TGTGCCATCAAGGACATGGACTATAATTCACCCCTCCACTTT. This codes for CAIKDMDYNSPLHF.

The chain joins TRBV23-1 to TRBJ2-3, with 8 bases that match TRBD1. TRBV23-1 counts as an open reading frame of uncertain function. The ends lost 3 bases at V and 1 base at J; junction bases unmatched: 3. The CDR3 has 15 amino acids. CDR3 in DNA: TGCGCCAGCAGTCATCAGGGGGCGTGCACAGATACGCAGTATTTT. Amino acids: CASSHQGACTDTQYF.

This chain connects TRBV2 to TRBJ2-1, with D perhaps TRBD1 (5 bases). Germline V gene data show CDR1 as SNHLY and CDR2 as FYNNEI. The CDR3 covers 11 residues. Trimming took off 7 bases at V and 9 bases at J, with 10 bases between the two ends. CDR3 loop: CASTWGLEQFF. The CDR3 bases are TGTGCCAGCACCTGGGGCCTTGAGCAGTTCTTC.

The chain has TRBV27 and TRBJ2-1, with 15 bases fitting TRBD2. The CDR3 contains 16 residues. Germline CDR1 and CDR2: MNHEY and SMNVEV (reference sequence). Trimming at V came to 5 bases and at J to 4 bases, leaving 3 bases not matched to a gene. The CDR3 region has the DNA TGTGCCAGCAGTCCTGGACTAGCGGGGGGGTACAATGAGCAGTTCTTC. Its protein is CASSPGLAGGYNEQFF.

The chain recombines TRBV5-1 with TRBJ1-6; TRBD1 might be the D (5 bases). Trimming removed 2 bases from V and 0 bases from J, with 12 bases in between. CDR1 is SGHRS, CDR2 YFSETQ, per germline. This CDR3 has 17 amino acids. Written as DNA, the CDR3 is TGCGCCAGCAGCTTTGCCCAGGGTCGCTCCTATAATTCACCCCTCCACTTT. It is translated as CASSFAQGRSYNSPLHF.

The chain links TRBV19 to TRBJ1-2; a possible D gene is TRBD1 (6 bases). The CDR3 sequence is 14 residues long. The V end was cut by 5 bases, the J end by 2 bases, with 12 bases between. In germline, CDR1 is LNHDA, CDR2 SQIVND (reference sequence). The CDR3 region has the DNA TGTGCCAGTAGTCCCCGACAGGCCAACTATGGCTACACCTTC. As protein: CASSPRQANYGYTF.

This clone was detected once. V and J are TRBV5-4 and TRBJ2-4; 9 nucleotides align to TRBD1. J lost 3 bases, V lost 4 bases, and 8 bases had no gene match. CDR1 SGHNT and CDR2 YYREEE come from the germline V gene (reference sequence). The CDR3 covers 16 residues. In DNA form, the CDR3 reads TGTGCCAGCAGCGGGGGGGACAGGGACCTCAAAAACATTCAGTACTTC. It is translated as CASSGGDRDLKNIQYF. The whole variable domain, remainder taken from reference TRBV5-4 and TRBJ2-4, is ETGVTQSPTHLIKTRGQQVTLRCSSQSGHNTVSWYQQALGQGPQFIFQYYREEENGRGNFPPRFSGLQFPNYSSELNVNALELDDSALYLCASSGGDRDLKNIQYFGAGTRLSVL.

V and J are TRBV28 and TRBJ1-2; 7 nucleotides line up with TRBD1. This CDR3 comprises 16 residues. The ends lost 4 bases at V and 4 bases at J; junction bases unmatched: 12. Germline values: CDR1 MDHEN, CDR2 SYDVKM. This chain's CDR3 is CASSSSAGTVGYGYTF. In DNA form, the CDR3 reads TGTGCCAGCAGTTCAAGCGCCGGGACAGTAGGCTATGGCTACACCTTC.

The genes are TRBV27 and TRBJ1-6, with D tentatively TRBD1 (5 bases). This CDR3 comprises 19 residues. V gave up 2 bases and J gave up 0 bases, with 17 bases separating them. Germline V lookup: CDR1 MNHEY, CDR2 SMNVEV (reference sequence). CDR3 sequence (DNA): TGTGCCAGCAGTTTAATTTCCAGGGCATCGGGCTCCTATAATTCACCCCTCCACTTT. This encodes CASSLISRASGSYNSPLHF.

This chain connects TRBV7-2 to TRBJ2-3; 10 bases agree with TRBD2. There are 16 residues in the CDR3. CDR1 and CDR2 (germline): SGHTA, FQGNSA. Trimming removed 5 bases from V and 4 bases from J; junction bases left unmatched: 9. CDR3 residues: CASSPQRGGVSDTQYF. As DNA, the CDR3 is TGTGCCAGCAGCCCACAGCGGGGGGGCGTCTCAGATACGCAGTATTTT.

V and J are TRBV5-8 and TRBJ1-2, with D perhaps TRBD1 (5 bases). The V gene lost 1 base and the J gene lost 3 bases, with 10 bases spanning the gap. Germline V CDR1 and CDR2: SGHTS, YDEGEE. There are 14 residues in the CDR3. CDR3 sequence reads: CASSLRTNHYGYTF. The CDR3 DNA is TGTGCCAGCAGCTTGAGGACAAACCACTATGGCTACACCTTC.

This chain joins TRBV28 and TRBJ1-2; 9 nucleotides match TRBD1. V lost 5 bases to trimming and J lost 8 bases; unmatched junction nucleotides: 12. Germline values: CDR1 MDHEN, CDR2 SYDVKM. The CDR3 runs to 15 residues. The CDR3 DNA follows: TGTGCCAGCAGTCTAACCGGGACAGGGAATTCAGGCTACACCTTC. It encodes CASSLTGTGNSGYTF.

This chain connects TRBV28 to TRBJ1-6; a weak D match, TRBD1 (5 bases). The CDR3 contains 17 residues. Trimming shortened V by 6 bases and J by 10 bases, and 25 bases separated the two germline ends. Germline-derived CDR1 and CDR2 are MDHEN and SYDVKM. As DNA, the CDR3 is TGTGCCAGCAGCCTCATTGGGGGAGGACAAAAAGGATCACCCCTCCACTTT. Translation gives CASSLIGGGQKGSPLHF. The complete variable domain, with remaining parts taken from reference TRBV28 and TRBJ1-6, reads DVKVTQSSRYLVKRTGEKVFLECVQDMDHENMFWYRQDPGLGLRLIYFSYDVKMKEKGDIPEGYSVSREKKERFSLILESASTNQTSMYLCASSLIGGGQKGSPLHFGNGTRLTVT.

The chain links TRBV5-1 to TRBJ1-4; D possibly corresponds to TRBD1 (6 bases). The CDR3 is 16 amino acids. Germline assignment: CDR1 SGHRS and CDR2 YFSETQ. The ends were cut back, 0 bases at V and 0 bases at J, with 9 bases in the middle. The CDR3 region is CASSLDRAATNEKLFF. The CDR3 bases are TGCGCCAGCAGCTTGGACAGGGCCGCAACTAATGAAAAACTGTTTTTT.